This T cell receptor beta chain was found in a study of T-cell memory formation after mild COVID-19. Study-wide results and limits: Researchers found some responding clones in pre-infection memory, a sign that cross-reactive memory joined.

This clonotype has only a few counts. Its matching antigen is unknown. The CDR3 contains 14 residues. Trimming took 0 bases from V and 4 from J, leaving 9 bases between them. Germline lookup yields CDR1 DFQATT and CDR2 SNEGSKA (reference sequence). Via MiXCR, TCRdb re-called the 5' RACE reads, giving one row per CDR3 protein. Among under 400,000 distinct CDR3 sequences listed, over 25% were seen once. The receptor was derived from an adult woman who had mild COVID-19 (a few samples of this study predate the infection). Cell type and time point are not known. The rearrangement uses TRBV20-1 and TRBJ1-4; no clear D gene. Sequenced input: PBMCs or a T cell subset sorted from them (not recorded which). CDR3 loop: CSAREFSYNEKLFF. The CDR3, as DNA: TGCAGTGCTAGAGAGTTTTCCTATAATGAAAAACTGTTTTTT.